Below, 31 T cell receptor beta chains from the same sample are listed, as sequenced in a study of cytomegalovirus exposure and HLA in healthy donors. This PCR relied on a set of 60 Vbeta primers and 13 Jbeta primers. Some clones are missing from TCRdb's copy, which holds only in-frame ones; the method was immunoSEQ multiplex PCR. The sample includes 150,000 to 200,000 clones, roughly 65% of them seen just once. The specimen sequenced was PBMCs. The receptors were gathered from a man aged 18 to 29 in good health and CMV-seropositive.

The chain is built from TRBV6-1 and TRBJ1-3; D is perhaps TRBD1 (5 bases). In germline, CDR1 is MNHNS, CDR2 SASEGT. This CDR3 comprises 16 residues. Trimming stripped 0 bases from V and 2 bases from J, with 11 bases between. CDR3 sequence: CASSEAPATAGNTIYF. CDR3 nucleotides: TGTGCCAGCAGTGAAGCGCCTGCGACAGCTGGAAACACCATATATTTT.

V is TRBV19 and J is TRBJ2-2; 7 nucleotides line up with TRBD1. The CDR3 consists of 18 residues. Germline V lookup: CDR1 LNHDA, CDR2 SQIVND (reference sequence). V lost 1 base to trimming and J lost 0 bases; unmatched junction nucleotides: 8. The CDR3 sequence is CASSIGPNRGPNTGELFF. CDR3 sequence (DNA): TGTGCCAGTAGTATAGGTCCAAACAGGGGACCGAACACCGGGGAGCTGTTTTTT.

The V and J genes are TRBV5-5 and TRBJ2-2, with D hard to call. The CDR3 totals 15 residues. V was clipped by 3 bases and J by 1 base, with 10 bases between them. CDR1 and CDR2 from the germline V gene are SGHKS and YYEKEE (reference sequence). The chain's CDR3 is CASSSTVQNTGELFF. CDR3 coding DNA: TGTGCCAGCAGCTCTACCGTCCAGAACACCGGGGAGCTGTTTTTT.

The CDR3 loop is CASSLGRRTLNTEAFF. The CDR3 nucleotides are TGTGCCAGCAGCTTAGGCAGGCGAACCTTGAACACTGAAGCTTTCTTT. V usage is TRBV5-6 and J usage is TRBJ1-1; D is undetermined. The V gene lost 2 bases and the J gene lost 0 bases, with 14 bases spanning the gap. From germline, CDR1 is SGHDT and CDR2 YYEEEE. The CDR3 spans 16 residues.

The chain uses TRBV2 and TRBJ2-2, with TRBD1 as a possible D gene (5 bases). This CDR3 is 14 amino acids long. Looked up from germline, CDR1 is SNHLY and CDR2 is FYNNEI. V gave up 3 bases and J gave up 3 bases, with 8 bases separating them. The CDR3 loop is CASSEQGYTGELFF. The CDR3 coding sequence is TGTGCCAGCAGTGAGCAGGGTTACACCGGGGAGCTGTTTTTT.

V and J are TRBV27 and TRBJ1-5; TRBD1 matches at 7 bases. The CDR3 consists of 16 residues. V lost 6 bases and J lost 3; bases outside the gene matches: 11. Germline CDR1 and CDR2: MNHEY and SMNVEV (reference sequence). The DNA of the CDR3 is TGTGCCAGCAGGCCTCTGGGGACAGCTAACAATCAGCCCCAGCATTTT. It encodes CASRPLGTANNQPQHF.

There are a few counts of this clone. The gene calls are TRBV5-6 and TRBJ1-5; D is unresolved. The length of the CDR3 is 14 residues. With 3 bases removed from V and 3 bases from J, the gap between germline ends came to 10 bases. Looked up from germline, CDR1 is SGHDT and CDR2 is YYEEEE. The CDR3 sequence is CASSSYYANQPQHF. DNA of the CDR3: TGTGCCAGCAGCTCATACTACGCCAATCAGCCCCAGCATTTT.

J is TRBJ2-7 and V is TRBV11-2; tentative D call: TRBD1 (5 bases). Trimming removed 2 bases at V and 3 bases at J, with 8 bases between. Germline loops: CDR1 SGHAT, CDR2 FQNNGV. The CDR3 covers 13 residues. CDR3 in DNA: TGTGCCAGCAGCTTACTTAGGGGCTACGAGCAGTACGTC. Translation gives CASSLLRGYEQYV.

The CDR3 DNA follows: TGTGCCTGGAGAGGGACAGTATCAGATACGCAGTATTTT. Amino acid sequence: CAWRGTVSDTQYF. The chain couples TRBV30 to TRBJ2-3; 7 bases map to TRBD1. The CDR3 is 13 amino acids. Germline V gene sequence: CDR1 GTSNPN, CDR2 SVGIG (reference sequence). J gave up 4 bases and V 3 bases, and 4 bases lay outside the gene matches.

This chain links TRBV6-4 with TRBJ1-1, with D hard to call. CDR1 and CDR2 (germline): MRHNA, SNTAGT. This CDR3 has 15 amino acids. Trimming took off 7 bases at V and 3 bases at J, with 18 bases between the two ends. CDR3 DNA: TGTGCCAGCACCCTGGGCGCGGCGGGGTACACTGAAGCTTTCTTT. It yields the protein CASTLGAAGYTEAFF.

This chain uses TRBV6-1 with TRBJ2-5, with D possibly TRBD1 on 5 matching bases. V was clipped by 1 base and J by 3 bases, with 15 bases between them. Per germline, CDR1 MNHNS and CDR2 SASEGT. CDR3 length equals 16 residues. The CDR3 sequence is CASSEGVEKGKETQYF. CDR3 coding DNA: TGTGCCAGCAGTGAAGGTGTTGAGAAGGGGAAAGAGACCCAGTACTTC.

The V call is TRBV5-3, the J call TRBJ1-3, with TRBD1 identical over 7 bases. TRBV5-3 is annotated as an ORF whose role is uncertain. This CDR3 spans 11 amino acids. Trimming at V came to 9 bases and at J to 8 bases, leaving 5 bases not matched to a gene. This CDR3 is CATETGDTIYF. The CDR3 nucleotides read TGTGCCACAGAAACAGGGGACACCATATATTTT.

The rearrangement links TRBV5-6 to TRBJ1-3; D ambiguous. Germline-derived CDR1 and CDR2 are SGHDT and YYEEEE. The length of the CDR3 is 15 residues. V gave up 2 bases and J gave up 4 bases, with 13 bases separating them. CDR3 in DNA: TGTGCCAGCAGCTTTTGGAAGGTGGAGGGAAACACCATATATTTT. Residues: CASSFWKVEGNTIYF.

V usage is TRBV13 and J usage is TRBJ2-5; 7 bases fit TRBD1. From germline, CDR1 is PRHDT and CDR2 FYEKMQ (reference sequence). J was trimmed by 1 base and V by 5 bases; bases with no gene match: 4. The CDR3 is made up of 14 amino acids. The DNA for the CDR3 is TGTGCCAGCAGCCCGACAGGGACCCAAGAGACCCAGTACTTC. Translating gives CASSPTGTQETQYF.

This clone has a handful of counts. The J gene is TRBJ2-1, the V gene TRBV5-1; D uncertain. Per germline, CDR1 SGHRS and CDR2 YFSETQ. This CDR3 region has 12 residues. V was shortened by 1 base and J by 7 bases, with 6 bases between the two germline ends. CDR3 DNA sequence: TGCGCCAGCAGCTTGACAAGTAATGAGCAGTTCTTC. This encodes CASSLTSNEQFF.

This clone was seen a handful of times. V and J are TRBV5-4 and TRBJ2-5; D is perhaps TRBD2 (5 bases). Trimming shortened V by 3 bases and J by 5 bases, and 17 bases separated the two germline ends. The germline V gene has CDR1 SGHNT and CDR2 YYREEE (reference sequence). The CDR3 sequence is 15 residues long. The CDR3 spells CASSSLGGGPETQYF. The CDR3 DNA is TGTGCCAGCAGCTCCCTTGGTGGAGGTCCTGAGACCCAGTACTTC.

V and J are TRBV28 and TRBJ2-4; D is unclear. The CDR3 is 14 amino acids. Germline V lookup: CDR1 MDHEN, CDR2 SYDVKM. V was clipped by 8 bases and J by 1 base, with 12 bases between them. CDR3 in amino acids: CASHDTVAKNIQYF. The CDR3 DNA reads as TGTGCCAGCCACGACACAGTGGCCAAAAACATTCAGTACTTC.

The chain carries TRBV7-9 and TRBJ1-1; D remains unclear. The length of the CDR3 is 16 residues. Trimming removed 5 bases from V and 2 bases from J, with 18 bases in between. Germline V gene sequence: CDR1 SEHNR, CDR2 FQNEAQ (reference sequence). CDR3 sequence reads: CASSPPGKTSNTEAFF. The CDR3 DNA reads TGTGCCAGCAGCCCCCCGGGGAAAACCTCTAACACTGAAGCTTTCTTT.

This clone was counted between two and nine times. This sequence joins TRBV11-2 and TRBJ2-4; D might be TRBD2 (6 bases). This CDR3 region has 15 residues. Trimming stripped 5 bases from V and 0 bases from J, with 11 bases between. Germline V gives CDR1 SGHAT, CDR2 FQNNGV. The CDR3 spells CASSQGLLAKNIQYF. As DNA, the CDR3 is TGTGCCAGCAGCCAGGGACTCCTAGCCAAAAACATTCAGTACTTC.

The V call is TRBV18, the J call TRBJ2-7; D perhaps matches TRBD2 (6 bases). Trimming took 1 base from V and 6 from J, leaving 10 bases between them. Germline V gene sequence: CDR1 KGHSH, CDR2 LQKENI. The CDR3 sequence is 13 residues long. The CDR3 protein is CASSPQWEAEQYV. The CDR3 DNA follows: TGTGCCAGCTCACCACAATGGGAGGCCGAGCAGTACGTC.

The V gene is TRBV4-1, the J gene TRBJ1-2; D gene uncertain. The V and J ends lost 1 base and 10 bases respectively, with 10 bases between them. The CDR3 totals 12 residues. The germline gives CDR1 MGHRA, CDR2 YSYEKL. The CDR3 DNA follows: TGCGCCAGCAGCCAAGTAACGGGAGACTACACCTTC. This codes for CASSQVTGDYTF.

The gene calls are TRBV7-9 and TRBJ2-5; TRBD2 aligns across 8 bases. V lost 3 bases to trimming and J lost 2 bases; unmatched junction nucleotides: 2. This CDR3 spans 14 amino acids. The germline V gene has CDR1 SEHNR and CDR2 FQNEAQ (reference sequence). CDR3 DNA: TGTGCCAGCAGCTTTAGCGGGATTCAAGAGACCCAGTACTTC. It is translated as CASSFSGIQETQYF.

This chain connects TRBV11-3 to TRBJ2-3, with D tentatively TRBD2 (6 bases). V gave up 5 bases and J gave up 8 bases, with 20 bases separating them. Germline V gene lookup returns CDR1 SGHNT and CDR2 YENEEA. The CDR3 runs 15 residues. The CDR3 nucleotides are TGTGCCAGCAGCAACCCCTCCCCCGCCGGGGGTACGCAGTATTTT. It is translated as CASSNPSPAGGTQYF.

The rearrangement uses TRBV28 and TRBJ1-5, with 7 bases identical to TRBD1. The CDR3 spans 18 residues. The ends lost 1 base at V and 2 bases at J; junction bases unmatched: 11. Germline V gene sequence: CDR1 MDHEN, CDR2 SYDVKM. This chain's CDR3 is CASSLLRQGFFGNQPQHF. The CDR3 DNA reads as TGTGCCAGCAGTTTATTGAGACAGGGCTTCTTTGGCAATCAGCCCCAGCATTTT.

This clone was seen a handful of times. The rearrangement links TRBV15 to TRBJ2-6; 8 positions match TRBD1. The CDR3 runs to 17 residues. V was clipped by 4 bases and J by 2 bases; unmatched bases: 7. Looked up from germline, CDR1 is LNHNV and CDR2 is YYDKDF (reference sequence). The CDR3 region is CATSTDRVQTGANVLTF. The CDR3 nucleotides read TGTGCCACCAGCACGGACAGGGTGCAGACTGGGGCCAACGTCCTGACTTTC.

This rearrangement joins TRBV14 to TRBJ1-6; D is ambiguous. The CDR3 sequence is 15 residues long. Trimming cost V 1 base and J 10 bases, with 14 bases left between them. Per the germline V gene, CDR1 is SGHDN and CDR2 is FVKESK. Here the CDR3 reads CASSQVAAGSSPLHF. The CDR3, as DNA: TGTGCCAGCAGCCAAGTAGCGGCAGGATCATCACCCCTCCACTTT.

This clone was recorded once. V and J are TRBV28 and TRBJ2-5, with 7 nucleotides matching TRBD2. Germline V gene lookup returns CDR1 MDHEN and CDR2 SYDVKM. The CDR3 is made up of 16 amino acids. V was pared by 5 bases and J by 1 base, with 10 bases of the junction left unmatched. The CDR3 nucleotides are TGTGCCAGCAGTCCCCCCCCACGCGGGGGCCAAGAGACCCAGTACTTC. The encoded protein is CASSPPPRGGQETQYF.

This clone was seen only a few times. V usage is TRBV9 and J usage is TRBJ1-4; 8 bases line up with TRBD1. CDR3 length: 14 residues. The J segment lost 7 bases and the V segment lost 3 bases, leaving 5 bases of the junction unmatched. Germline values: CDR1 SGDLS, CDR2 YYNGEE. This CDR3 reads CASSAGTGAEKLFF. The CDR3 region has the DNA TGTGCCAGCAGCGCCGGGACAGGCGCTGAAAAACTGTTTTTT.

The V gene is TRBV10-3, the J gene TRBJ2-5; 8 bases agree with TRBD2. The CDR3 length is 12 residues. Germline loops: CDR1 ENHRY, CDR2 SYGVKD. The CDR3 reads CAAGGNQETQYF. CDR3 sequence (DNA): TGTGCGGCGGGGGGTAATCAAGAGACCCAGTACTTC.

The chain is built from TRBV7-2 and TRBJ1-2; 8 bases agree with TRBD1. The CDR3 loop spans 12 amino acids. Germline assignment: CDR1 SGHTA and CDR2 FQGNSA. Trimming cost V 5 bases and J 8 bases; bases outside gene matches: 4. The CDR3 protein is CASSPDRGGYTF. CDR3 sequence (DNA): TGTGCCAGCAGCCCCGACAGGGGCGGCTACACCTTC.

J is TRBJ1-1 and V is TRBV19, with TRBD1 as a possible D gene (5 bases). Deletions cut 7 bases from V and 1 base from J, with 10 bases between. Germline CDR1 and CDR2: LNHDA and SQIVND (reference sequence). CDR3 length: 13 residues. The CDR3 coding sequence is TGTGCCAGTACCACGACAGAGAACACTGAAGCTTTCTTT. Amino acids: CASTTTENTEAFF.